The present entry profiles one T cell receptor beta chain with its context. The data originate from a study of blood T cell repertoires in COVID-19. The assay was immunoSEQ multiplex PCR, and TCRdb's table has in-frame clones only and misses some. The sample has roughly 210,000 clones, about 87% seen once. The source material was peripheral blood. This TCR derives from a man between 65 and 85 years old with acute or convalescent COVID-19.

The CDR3 reads CASSVLVAGAGELFF. For the CDR3, the DNA is TGTGCCAGCAGCGTCCTTGTGGCGGGAGCGGGGGAGCTGTTTTTT. The chain couples TRBV7-9 to TRBJ2-2; 7 nucleotides align to TRBD2. The V segment lost 5 bases and the J segment 8 bases; nucleotides outside the gene matches: 11. The CDR3 totals 15 residues. Germline assignment: CDR1 SEHNR and CDR2 FQNEAQ (reference sequence).